Listed below are T cell receptor beta chains from one sample, sequenced in a study of shared clonotypes between healthy human individuals. Only in-frame clones appear in the TCRdb table, and some are missing; sequencing was by immunoSEQ multiplex PCR. The top ten clones hold approximately 0.4% of a sample with over a million clones, 98% of them seen once. The specimen sequenced was naive CD4+ T cells sorted from blood. These receptors came from a man younger than 40 in good health. The CDR3 runs from the conserved cysteine through the conserved F or W. The D gene is left open where the match is weak.

NA	TRBV28	TRBJ2-7	CASSLRGGPSYEQYF	TGTGCCAGCAGTTTAAGAGGGGGGCCCTCCTACGAGCAGTACTTC
NA	TRBV5-1	TRBJ2-2	CASSLMSTGELFF	TGCGCCAGCAGCTTGATGTCTACCGGGGAGCTGTTTTTT
NA	TRBV11-2	TRBJ2-5	CASSPLGLLETQYF	TGTGCCAGCAGCCCATTAGGCCTGCTGGAGACCCAGTACTTC
NA	TRBV18	TRBJ1-5	CASSPVGQGGGQPQHF	TGTGCCAGCTCACCAGTAGGCCAGGGAGGAGGCCAGCCCCAGCATTTT
NA	TRBV6-6	TRBJ2-7	CASSLLGEGSGEQYF	TGTGCCAGCAGTTTGCTAGGTGAGGGTTCTGGGGAGCAGTACTTC
NA	TRBV18	TRBJ1-1	CASSTEITQGEAFF	TGTGCCAGCTCAACAGAGATCACTCAGGGTGAAGCTTTCTTT
TRBD1	TRBV5-1	TRBJ2-1	CASGQGALNEQFF	TGCGCCAGCGGACAGGGGGCCCTCAATGAGCAGTTCTTC
NA	TRBV29-1	TRBJ1-4	CSVESDFEKLFF	TGCAGCGTTGAGTCTGATTTTGAAAAACTGTTTTTT
TRBD2	TRBV5-6	TRBJ2-5	CASSFETGTRQETQYF	TGTGCCAGCAGCTTCGAAACCGGGACTAGACAAGAGACCCAGTACTTC
TRBD2	TRBV30	TRBJ2-7	CAWGRGEQYF	TGTGCCTGGGGGAGGGGCGAGCAGTACTTC
NA	TRBV25-1	TRBJ1-1	CASSEFVAGREAFF	TGTGCCAGCAGTGAATTCGTGGCAGGGCGAGAAGCTTTCTTT
NA	TRBV2	TRBJ1-5	CASSPRTVGNQPQHF	TGTGCCAGCAGCCCGAGGACAGTGGGCAATCAGCCCCAGCATTTT
TRBD2	TRBV11-2	TRBJ2-1	CASSLVKVAGILHNEQFF	TGTGCCAGCAGCTTAGTCAAGGTAGCGGGTATACTTCACAATGAGCAGTTCTTC
NA	TRBV7-2	TRBJ2-7	CASSFTMGRRGEEQYF	TGTGCCAGCAGCTTTACCATGGGACGCAGGGGCGAAGAGCAGTACTTC
NA	TRBV28	TRBJ2-5	CASSPPRGNQETQYF	TGTGCCAGCAGTCCCCCCCGAGGGAACCAAGAGACCCAGTACTTC
TRBD1	TRBV11-2	TRBJ1-2	CASSSVRTGHNGYTF	TGTGCCAGCAGCTCGGTCAGGACAGGTCACAATGGCTACACCTTC
NA	TRBV7-9	TRBJ2-1	CASSLKGPGLNNEQFF	TGTGCCAGCAGCTTGAAGGGACCAGGACTTAACAATGAGCAGTTCTTC
NA	TRBV25-1	TRBJ2-2	CASSEYVTRTTGELFF	TGTGCCAGCAGTGAATATGTCACCCGGACCACCGGGGAGCTGTTTTTT
NA	TRBV6-5	TRBJ1-1	CASSYSMGAPPEAFF	TGTGCCAGCAGTTACTCGATGGGGGCGCCCCCTGAAGCTTTCTTT
NA	TRBV2	TRBJ1-2	CASSQYLYGYTF	TGTGCCAGCAGTCAGTACCTCTATGGCTACACCTTC
TRBD1	TRBV5-1	TRBJ2-5	CASSIGQGETQYF	TGCGCCAGCAGCATCGGACAGGGGGAGACCCAGTACTTC
NA	TRBV5-4	TRBJ2-4	CASSLGLPLAKNIQYF	TGTGCCAGCAGCTTGGGTCTACCGCTAGCCAAAAACATTCAGTACTTC
NA	TRBV11-2	TRBJ2-7	CASSLGSINSYEQYF	TGTGCCAGCAGCTTAGGTTCCATTAACTCCTACGAGCAGTACTTC
NA	TRBV6-1	TRBJ1-1	CASRSTGYTEAFF	TGTGCCAGCAGGTCCACGGGCTACACTGAAGCTTTCTTT
NA	TRBV18	TRBJ1-4	CASSPPGWSEKLFF	TGTGCCAGCTCACCCCCGGGGTGGAGTGAAAAACTGTTTTTT
NA	TRBV29-1	TRBJ2-2	CSVESGGELFF	TGCAGCGTTGAGTCGGGGGGGGAGCTGTTTTTT
NA	TRBV30	TRBJ2-3	CAWSAGGASTDTQYF	TGTGCCTGGAGTGCCGGTGGGGCGAGCACAGATACGCAGTATTTT
NA	TRBV5-1	TRBJ2-2	CASSPESGRSGELFF	TGCGCCAGCAGCCCCGAGAGCGGCAGGTCCGGGGAGCTGTTTTTT
NA	TRBV7-8	TRBJ2-2	CASSLAVYTGELFF	TGTGCCAGCAGCTTAGCGGTTTACACCGGGGAGCTGTTTTTT
TRBD2	TRBV11-2	TRBJ2-1	CASSSTSGSYNEQFF	TGTGCCAGCAGCTCGACTAGCGGGAGCTACAATGAGCAGTTCTTC
NA	TRBV7-2	TRBJ1-1	CASSLRARSEAFF	TGTGCCAGCAGCTTGAGGGCGCGGTCTGAAGCTTTCTTT
TRBD2	TRBV2	TRBJ2-1	CASSRTSWYNEQFF	TGTGCCAGCAGCCGGACTAGCTGGTACAATGAGCAGTTCTTC
TRBD1	TRBV13	TRBJ2-4	CASSPGQGAKNIQYF	TGTGCCAGCAGCCCCGGTCAGGGGGCGAAAAACATTCAGTACTTC
TRBD1	TRBV5-1	TRBJ1-1	CASSYDRGEAFF	TGCGCCAGCAGCTATGACAGGGGCGAAGCTTTCTTT
TRBD1	TRBV5-4	TRBJ1-2	CASSLGGQTLGGYTF	TGTGCCAGCAGCTTGGGGGGACAGACCCTCGGGGGCTACACCTTC
TRBD2	TRBV10-2	TRBJ2-1	CASSSGLAGVDEQFF	TGCGCCAGCAGCTCGGGACTAGCGGGAGTGGATGAGCAGTTCTTC
TRBD1	TRBV5-5	TRBJ1-3	CASSRDSRSGNTIYF	TGTGCCAGCAGCAGGGACAGCCGCTCTGGAAACACCATATATTTT